These 4 T cell receptor beta chains originate from one sample sequenced in a study of beta chain features in type 1 diabetes. The study reverse transcribed the entire isolated RNA, so it sequenced expressed TCRB transcripts. Some clones are missing from TCRdb's copy, which holds only in-frame ones; the method was immunoSEQ multiplex PCR. The table records hundreds of thousands of clones, 15% to 17% of them present only once. The specimen sequenced was naive CD4+ T cells from blood. The receptor source for this set is a man in his late teens or twenties in good health.

This clone turned up a few times. The CDR3: CASPWEDREKTQYF. CDR3 bases: TGTGCCAGCCCCTGGGAGGACAGGGAAAAGACCCAGTACTTC. The gene calls are TRBV21-1 and TRBJ2-5; TRBD1, the table's D call, was not compared with the DNA. TRBV21-1 is flagged as a pseudogene. The CDR3 loop spans 14 amino acids.

The J gene is TRBJ2-2, the V gene TRBV27; 8 bases are shared with TRBD1. The CDR3 has 16 amino acids. Per germline, CDR1 MNHEY and CDR2 SMNVEV (reference sequence). Trimming removed 3 bases from V and 3 bases from J; junction bases left unmatched: 6. CDR3 protein: CASSFSDRGHTGELFF. The CDR3 nucleotides are TGTGCCAGCAGTTTCTCAGACAGGGGCCACACCGGGGAGCTGTTTTTT.

This rearrangement joins TRBV5-1 to TRBJ2-7; 12 bases are shared with TRBD2. Germline V gene sequence: CDR1 SGHRS, CDR2 YFSETQ. The trim removed 4 bases at V and 7 bases at J, leaving 6 bases unmatched. The CDR3 spans 14 residues. The CDR3 is CASSPHGLAGEQYF. The CDR3 coding sequence is TGCGCCAGCAGCCCCCACGGACTAGCGGGAGAGCAGTACTTC.

This clone was found a few times. This sequence joins TRBV11-2 and TRBJ2-5; D is perhaps TRBD2 (5 bases). In germline, CDR1 is SGHAT, CDR2 FQNNGV. The CDR3 length is 16 residues. Deletions cut 5 bases from V and 5 bases from J, with 21 bases between. In DNA, the CDR3 is TGTGCCAGCAGCCCGGCTCCCTTAGGACGGAGGGAGACCCAGTACTTC. This translates into CASSPAPLGRRETQYF.